This TCR beta chain came from a study of blood T cell repertoires in COVID-19. Study details: T cells, B-cell-depleted T cells, or PBMCs supplied cDNA or gDNA.

Using immunoSEQ multiplex PCR, the repertoire was profiled, and TCRdb retains in-frame clones only, with some absent. This table holds over 200,000 clones, roughly 87% found once. The receptor was derived from a man aged 25-45 years who had recovered from COVID-19. Sequenced: PBMCs or T cells enriched from blood (not recorded which).

In DNA form, the CDR3 reads TGCGCCAGCAGCTTACGGGGGTTCTCCTACGAGCAGTACTTC. This codes for CASSLRGFSYEQYF. The chain joins TRBV5-1 to TRBJ2-7; TRBD2 might be the D (6 bases). CDR3 length equals 14 residues. Trimming removed 2 bases from V and 0 bases from J, with 9 bases in between. The germline CDR1 and CDR2 sequences are SGHRS and YFSETQ.